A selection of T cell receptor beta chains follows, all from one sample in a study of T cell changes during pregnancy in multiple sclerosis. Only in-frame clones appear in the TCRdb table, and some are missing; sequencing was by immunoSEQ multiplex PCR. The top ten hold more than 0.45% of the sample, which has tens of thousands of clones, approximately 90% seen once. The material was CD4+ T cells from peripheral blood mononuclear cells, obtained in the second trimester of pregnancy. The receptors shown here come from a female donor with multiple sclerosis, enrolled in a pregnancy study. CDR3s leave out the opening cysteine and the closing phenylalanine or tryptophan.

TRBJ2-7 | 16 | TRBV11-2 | ASSFLFGSAGDPYEQY
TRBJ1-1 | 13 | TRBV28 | ASSQGHPTDTEAF
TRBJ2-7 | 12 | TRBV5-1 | ASSTTDRTYEQY
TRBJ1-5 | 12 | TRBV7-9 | ASSLTGGNQPQH
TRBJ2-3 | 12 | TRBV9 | ASSVSPSTDTQY
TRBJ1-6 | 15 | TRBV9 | ASSVESKAGKRSPLH
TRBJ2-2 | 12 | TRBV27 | ASTGHRYTGELF
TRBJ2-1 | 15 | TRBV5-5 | ASSSRLSVSSYNEQF
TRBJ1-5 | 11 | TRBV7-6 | ASSLFGDQPQH
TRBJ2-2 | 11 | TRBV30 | AWSGPRVGELF
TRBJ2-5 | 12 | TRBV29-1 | SVEKGALRETQY
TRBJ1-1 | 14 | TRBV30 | AWSVRRETLNTEAF
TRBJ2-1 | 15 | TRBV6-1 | ASSEGRGGVYFNEQF
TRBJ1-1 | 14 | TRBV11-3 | ASSLDSQGLNTEAF
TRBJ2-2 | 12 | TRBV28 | ASNYLRGAGELF
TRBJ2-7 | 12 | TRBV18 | ASSPGQGPYEQY
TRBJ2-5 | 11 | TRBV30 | AWTTGAGETQY
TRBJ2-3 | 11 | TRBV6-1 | ASTISRDSTQY
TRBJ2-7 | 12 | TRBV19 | ASSSRDKAYEQY
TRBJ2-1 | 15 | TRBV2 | ASRPPGLADSYNEQF